One sample yielded the 28 T cell receptor beta chains listed below, sequenced in a study of control samples from healthy donors and cancer patients (dated by TCRdb to 2018 to 2020). Receptor amplification or capture employed the immunoSEQ multiplex PCR assay. TCRdb's version of the immuneACCESS table is confined to in-frame rearrangements and falls short of the full clone set. An unresolved V gene accounts for under half of the shortfall where checked; the remainder is of unknown origin. Within this sample are approximately 100,000 clones, with approximately 90% of them counted one time only. Jointly, the top ten make up about a fifth of the sample. Material: PBMCs. The receptors stem from a man aged 60 to 75 with lung cancer.

CDR3 sequence reads: CASSLWDGSSPLHF. CDR3 coding DNA: TGTGCCAGCAGCTTGTGGGACGGGAGTTCACCCCTCCACTTT. The chain uses TRBV5-4 and TRBJ1-6; tentatively, D is TRBD1 (5 bases). Germline CDR1 is SGHNT and CDR2 is YYREEE (reference sequence). CDR3 length: 14 amino acids. Trimming took off 1 base at V and 9 bases at J, with 11 bases between the two ends.

This sequence joins TRBV5-1 and TRBJ2-5; 14 nucleotides align to TRBD2. Germline V gene lookup returns CDR1 SGHRS and CDR2 YFSETQ. The CDR3 is 14 amino acids. J lost 4 bases, V lost 9 bases, and 5 bases had no gene match. The CDR3 DNA sequence: TGCGCCACCGGACTAGCGGGGGGAGCAGAGACCCAGTACTTC. Translated: CATGLAGGAETQYF.

The CDR3 loop reads CAIGAVGSPLHF. The DNA of the CDR3 is TGTGCCATCGGCGCGGTCGGTTCACCCCTCCACTTT. The chain employs TRBV10-3 and TRBJ1-6; D ambiguous. With 8 bases removed from V and 9 bases from J, the gap between germline ends came to 11 bases. This CDR3 is built from 12 residues. Germline CDR1 and CDR2: ENHRY and SYGVKD.

This clone came up once. The chain couples TRBV14 to TRBJ2-5; D possibly corresponds to TRBD1 (5 bases). This CDR3 contains 16 residues. Germline V gives CDR1 SGHDN, CDR2 FVKESK. Trimming pared 4 bases from V and 5 bases from J, leaving 20 bases between. CDR3 DNA sequence: TGTGCCAGCAGCCTCAGGGTTAGGGCCGCACCGGAGACCCAGTACTTC. Its protein is CASSLRVRAAPETQYF.

This clone was seen more than once but under ten times. J is TRBJ1-4 and V is TRBV6-6; D ambiguous. The CDR3 is 11 residues long. The V gene's germline CDR1 is MNHNY and CDR2 SVGAGI (reference sequence). The V end lost 8 bases, the J end lost 12 bases, and 13 bases lay between the germline ends. The CDR3 DNA reads TGTGCCAGCTTGGAGAGGGTGGAACTGTTTTTT. It specifies CASLERVELFF.

The chain is built from TRBV24-1 and TRBJ1-2; D is uncertain. Germline CDR1 KGHDR, CDR2 SFDVKD. Trimming took 3 bases from V and 7 from J, leaving 8 bases between them. The CDR3 is 12 residues long. The CDR3 protein is CATSDPNTGYTF. CDR3 DNA sequence: TGTGCCACCAGTGATCCTAACACTGGCTACACCTTC.

The chain has TRBV4-1 and TRBJ1-6; unclear D gene. This CDR3 comprises 15 residues. Germline V lookup: CDR1 MGHRA, CDR2 YSYEKL. With 4 bases removed from V and 4 bases from J, the gap between germline ends came to 11 bases. The CDR3 loop reads CASSPAVGYNSPLHF. As DNA, the CDR3 is TGCGCCAGCAGCCCAGCAGTAGGATATAATTCACCCCTCCACTTT.

Concerning this clone itself: Other DNA sequences within the sample encode an identical CDR3. The V gene is TRBV11-3, the J gene TRBJ2-3; no clear D. This CDR3 is built from 11 residues. Germline assignment: CDR1 SGHNT and CDR2 YENEEA. Trimming shortened V by 5 bases and J by 6 bases, and 6 bases separated the two germline ends. CDR3 sequence: CASSLSDTQYF. Written as DNA, the CDR3 is TGTGCCAGCAGCCTCAGCGATACGCAGTATTTT.

The chain couples TRBV9 to TRBJ1-1, with D unclear. V was shortened by 0 bases and J by 1 base, with 10 bases between the two germline ends. Germline V CDR1 and CDR2: SGDLS, YYNGEE. CDR3 length: 15 residues. The CDR3, as DNA: TGTGCCAGCAGCGTAGTTGACATCCCGAACACTGAAGCTTTCTTT. It yields the protein CASSVVDIPNTEAFF.

The chain is built from TRBV30 and TRBJ1-3; D uncertain. Germline V gives CDR1 GTSNPN, CDR2 SVGIG (reference sequence). This CDR3 comprises 14 residues. The germline V and J ends were trimmed by 2 bases and 1 base, with 9 bases remaining between them. Written as DNA, the CDR3 is TGTGCCTGGAGTCGGGTAGGGTCTGGAAACACCATATATTTT. Residues: CAWSRVGSGNTIYF.

The chain uses TRBV24-1 and TRBJ2-5, with D possibly matching TRBD1 (5 bases). Trimming removed 0 bases at V and 3 bases at J, with 7 bases between. CDR1 and CDR2 from the germline V gene are KGHDR and SFDVKD. This CDR3 spans 14 amino acids. The DNA of the CDR3 is TGTGCCACCAGTGATTTGGGACAAGAAGAGACCCAGTACTTC. This sequence encodes CATSDLGQEETQYF.

The chain couples TRBV24-1 to TRBJ1-4, with TRBD1 matching over 8 bases. The CDR3 covers 15 residues. V was clipped by 4 bases and J by 5 bases; unmatched bases: 5. Germline V gene lookup returns CDR1 KGHDR and CDR2 SFDVKD. CDR3 amino acids: CATSDRTGRNEKLFF. DNA of the CDR3: TGTGCCACCAGTGACCGGACAGGGAGGAATGAAAAACTGTTTTTT.

The genes are TRBV18 and TRBJ1-1, with D unclear. V shed 6 bases and J shed 0 bases, with 17 bases lying between them. From germline, CDR1 is KGHSH and CDR2 LQKENI. This CDR3 has 16 residues. CDR3 in amino acids: CASSQSPGLMNTEAFF. The DNA of the CDR3 is TGTGCCAGCTCCCAAAGTCCGGGCCTCATGAACACTGAAGCTTTCTTT.

The chain uses TRBV21-1 and TRBJ1-2. TRBV21-1 is noted as a pseudogene. The length of the CDR3 is 14 residues. The CDR3 here is CASSKEPPDYGYTF. CDR3 DNA sequence: TGTGCCAGCAGCAAAGAGCCACCCGACTATGGCTACACCTTC.

This sequence joins TRBV5-8 and TRBJ2-3; 10 bases are shared with TRBD1. J was trimmed by 2 bases and V by 2 bases; bases with no gene match: 2. The V gene's germline CDR1 is SGHTS and CDR2 YDEGEE. This CDR3 contains 15 residues. CDR3 amino acids: CASSFGQGDTDTQYF. The DNA for the CDR3 is TGTGCCAGCAGCTTCGGACAGGGGGACACAGATACGCAGTATTTT.

V is TRBV5-1 and J is TRBJ2-1, with D tentatively TRBD2 (6 bases). Germline values: CDR1 SGHRS, CDR2 YFSETQ. V gave up 1 base and J gave up 4 bases, with 24 bases separating them. This CDR3 comprises 19 residues. This CDR3 is CASSLQGPSGPRGYNEQFF. CDR3 sequence (DNA): TGCGCCAGCAGCTTGCAGGGCCCCTCCGGTCCGCGGGGTTACAATGAGCAGTTCTTC.

This chain joins TRBV5-1 and TRBJ1-3; D may be TRBD1 (5 bases). Germline lookup yields CDR1 SGHRS and CDR2 YFSETQ. This CDR3 has 16 residues. V shed 7 bases and J shed 6 bases, with 23 bases lying between them. The CDR3: CASATTGDSRTNTIYF. CDR3 bases: TGCGCCAGCGCGACTACGGGAGACAGTCGGACAAACACCATATATTTT.

The rearrangement uses TRBV6-6 and TRBJ1-1, with 9 bases that match TRBD1. Germline CDR1 is MNHNY and CDR2 is SVGAGI (reference sequence). The CDR3 has 14 amino acids. J lost 3 bases, V lost 4 bases, and 3 bases had no gene match. This chain's CDR3 is CASSFGQGYTEAFF. Here the CDR3 DNA reads TGTGCCAGCAGTTTCGGACAGGGGTACACTGAAGCTTTCTTT.

This clone has ten or more counts. Other DNA sequences in this sample translate to the same CDR3. The chain employs TRBV24-1 and TRBJ2-2, with D unclear. The ends were cut back, 6 bases at V and 0 bases at J, with 7 bases in the middle. The CDR3 is 14 residues long. Germline-derived CDR1 and CDR2 are KGHDR and SFDVKD. Written as DNA, the CDR3 is TGTGCCACCAGTCCCAACGCGAACACCGGGGAGCTGTTTTTT. Amino acid sequence: CATSPNANTGELFF.

The gene calls are TRBV5-6 and TRBJ1-1; 7 bases align to TRBD1. With V trimmed by 4 bases and J by 10 bases, 7 bases remained unmatched. This CDR3 has 12 residues. Germline CDR1 is SGHDT and CDR2 is YYEEEE. In DNA, the CDR3 is TGTGCCAGCAGCGGCTACAGGGGACCAGCTTTCTTT. It codes for CASSGYRGPAFF.

This chain connects TRBV27 to TRBJ2-1, with D perhaps TRBD2 (6 bases). Per germline, CDR1 MNHEY and CDR2 SMNVEV (reference sequence). The CDR3 consists of 15 residues. The V end lost 6 bases, the J end lost 6 bases, and 18 bases lay between the germline ends. The CDR3 spells CASSTPGGVVNEQFF. The CDR3, as DNA: TGTGCCAGCAGCACCCCAGGCGGGGTTGTCAATGAGCAGTTCTTC.

The V gene is TRBV6-5, the J gene TRBJ2-1; TRBD2 matches at 11 bases. CDR3 length: 15 amino acids. Germline lookup yields CDR1 MNHEY and CDR2 SVGAGI. Trimming took 6 bases from V and 7 from J; bases not matched to a gene: 8. For the CDR3, the DNA is TGTGCCAGCAGCCTCACTAGCGGGGGCAGGAATGAGCAGTTCTTC. It codes for CASSLTSGGRNEQFF.

V is TRBV5-6 and J is TRBJ1-1; D not resolved. CDR1 SGHDT and CDR2 YYEEEE come from the germline V gene. V was shortened by 6 bases and J by 1 base, with 16 bases between the two germline ends. The CDR3 runs 15 residues. The CDR3, as DNA: TGTGCCAGCACCATACTCCAGGCGGGGAACACTGAAGCTTTCTTT. It is translated as CASTILQAGNTEAFF.

The V and J genes are TRBV5-8 and TRBJ2-5, with TRBD1 as a possible D gene (6 bases). The length of the CDR3 is 13 residues. The V end was cut by 4 bases, the J end by 4 bases, with 11 bases between. The germline CDR1 and CDR2 sequences are SGHTS and YDEGEE. The CDR3, as DNA: TGTGCCAGCAGCAAACAGGGAGCAGAGACCCAGTACTTC. Amino acids: CASSKQGAETQYF.

J is TRBJ2-3 and V is TRBV27; 9 positions match TRBD2. Germline CDR1 and CDR2: MNHEY and SMNVEV (reference sequence). V shed 6 bases and J 2 bases; nucleotides not matched to a gene: 9. The length of the CDR3 is 16 residues. The CDR3 spells CASSPKRGALTDTQYF. The CDR3 DNA reads TGTGCCAGCAGCCCCAAGCGGGGGGCCCTCACAGATACGCAGTATTTT.

The J gene is TRBJ1-5, the V gene TRBV5-6; D not resolved. The V and J ends lost 4 bases and 2 bases respectively, with 13 bases between them. The CDR3 contains 15 residues. Germline V gene data show CDR1 as SGHDT and CDR2 as YYEEEE. In nucleotides, the CDR3 is TGTGCCAGCAGCCCCGGCGAGGCGGGCAATCAGCCCCAGCATTTT. It yields the protein CASSPGEAGNQPQHF. The variable domain in full, with the rest retrieved from reference TRBV5-6 and TRBJ1-5, is DAGVTQSPTHLIKTRGQQVTLRCSPKSGHDTVSWYQQALGQGPQFIFQYYEEEERQRGNFPDRFSGHQFPNYSSELNVNALLLGDSALYLCASSPGEAGNQPQHFGDGTRLSIL.

The chain links TRBV7-2 to TRBJ2-7; 13 nucleotides agree with TRBD2. Trimming took 1 base from V and 0 from J; bases not matched to a gene: 6. The germline gives CDR1 SGHTA, CDR2 FQGNSA. The CDR3 extends over 18 amino acids. CDR3 protein: CASSLVATSGGSSYEQYV. The CDR3 nucleotides read TGTGCCAGCAGCTTAGTAGCGACTAGCGGGGGGAGCTCCTACGAGCAGTACGTC.

The chain couples TRBV2 to TRBJ1-6, with 7 positions matching TRBD1. V gave up 6 bases and J gave up 10 bases; unmatched junction bases: 6. Germline values: CDR1 SNHLY, CDR2 FYNNEI. This CDR3 is 13 amino acids long. CDR3 loop: CASRQGLESPLHF. The CDR3 coding sequence is TGTGCCAGCAGACAGGGGCTGGAATCACCCCTCCACTTT.